A selection of T cell receptor beta chains follows, all from one sample in a study of T cells after yellow fever vaccination. One entry per CDR3 protein, called by TCRdb with MiXCR from the 5' RACE reads. Of around 400,000 distinct CDR3 sequences listed, approximately 10% are singletons. Sequences were derived from PBMCs, sampled on the day of the first yellow fever vaccination. All receptors derive from a man between 18 and 29 years old who received the YFV17D yellow fever vaccine. CDR3s include the opening cysteine and the closing phenylalanine or tryptophan. The order of the fields is V gene, D gene, CDR3 protein. D genes are given only for firm matches.

V gene: TRBV6-5
D gene: NA
CDR3 protein: CASSSHLGTDTQYF

V gene: TRBV27
D gene: NA
CDR3 protein: CASSDRLATRQYF

V gene: TRBV9
D gene: NA
CDR3 protein: CASSVGAGAVDEKLFF

V gene: TRBV5-1
D gene: NA
CDR3 protein: CASTGEGLSPLHF

V gene: TRBV27
D gene: NA
CDR3 protein: CASSSPRSPLHF

V gene: TRBV4-3
D gene: NA
CDR3 protein: CASSQDLVGARGDTQYF

V gene: TRBV5-1
D gene: NA
CDR3 protein: CASSLRGVLETQYF

V gene: TRBV2
D gene: NA
CDR3 protein: CASSEDRDHGYTF

V gene: TRBV11-1
D gene: NA
CDR3 protein: CASSLEGLYNEQFF

V gene: TRBV3-1
D gene: NA
CDR3 protein: CASSQDLLRGNTIYF

V gene: TRBV4-1
D gene: TRBD2
CDR3 protein: CASSPGGAGGSYNEQFF

V gene: TRBV7-9
D gene: NA
CDR3 protein: CASSPLPDQPQHF

V gene: TRBV12-5
D gene: NA
CDR3 protein: CASGLVTDTQYF

V gene: TRBV30
D gene: TRBD2
CDR3 protein: CAWSGIGGAPDTQYF

V gene: TRBV7-6
D gene: NA
CDR3 protein: CASSFGGRGTVGYTF

V gene: TRBV5-1
D gene: TRBD1
CDR3 protein: CASSPDGSGQGRRNTIYF

V gene: TRBV7-9
D gene: NA
CDR3 protein: CASSLAQGGGNSPLHF

V gene: TRBV2
D gene: NA
CDR3 protein: CASTVPNSPLHF

V gene: TRBV10-3
D gene: TRBD1
CDR3 protein: CAISVSAWGTGVSYEQYF

V gene: TRBV28
D gene: NA
CDR3 protein: CASSPILPRQRGNQPQHF

V gene: TRBV5-4
D gene: TRBD2
CDR3 protein: CASSLGGGDYNEQFF

V gene: TRBV12-3/TRBV12-4
D gene: TRBD1
CDR3 protein: CASSRHRGGSYGYTF

V gene: TRBV7-9
D gene: NA
CDR3 protein: CASRRRGQPTDTQYF

V gene: TRBV11-2
D gene: NA
CDR3 protein: CASSSTGTSQPQHF

V gene: TRBV6-2/TRBV6-3
D gene: NA
CDR3 protein: CASYPGVTNTGELFF

V gene: TRBV7-2
D gene: NA
CDR3 protein: CASSEPGPLQETQYF

V gene: TRBV14
D gene: NA
CDR3 protein: CASSHRLVGSSYNEQFF

V gene: TRBV29-1
D gene: NA
CDR3 protein: CSVGTVVPGEQYF

V gene: TRBV12-3/TRBV12-4
D gene: TRBD1
CDR3 protein: CASITTGGSYNEQFF

V gene: TRBV12-3/TRBV12-4
D gene: TRBD2
CDR3 protein: CASIAGTSGGSDTQYF

V gene: TRBV6-1
D gene: TRBD1
CDR3 protein: CASSLDRRKYF

V gene: TRBV9
D gene: TRBD1
CDR3 protein: CASSVGGTVGAGEAFF

V gene: TRBV7-2
D gene: TRBD2
CDR3 protein: CASRLLAGDTGELFF

V gene: TRBV6-6
D gene: NA
CDR3 protein: CASSSQVRELFF

V gene: TRBV5-1
D gene: TRBD2
CDR3 protein: CASSLVGVFGGDTDTQYF

V gene: TRBV7-3
D gene: NA
CDR3 protein: CASTTGGGNEQFF

V gene: TRBV10-3
D gene: TRBD2
CDR3 protein: CAISTGTSGGHTDTQYF

V gene: TRBV29-1
D gene: NA
CDR3 protein: CSVDSDLDSGGAGYTF

V gene: TRBV5-8
D gene: TRBD1
CDR3 protein: CASSLDQGDDEAFF

V gene: TRBV14
D gene: NA
CDR3 protein: CASSQELYNSPLHF

V gene: TRBV23-1
D gene: TRBD1
CDR3 protein: CASSPRQGPYQPQHF

V gene: TRBV5-1
D gene: NA
CDR3 protein: CASSPDYSPLHF

V gene: TRBV5-1
D gene: NA
CDR3 protein: CASSLEGGYTF

V gene: TRBV18
D gene: NA
CDR3 protein: CASSPGDGLVAQYF

V gene: TRBV28
D gene: NA
CDR3 protein: CASSRGGGVSNQPQHF

V gene: TRBV7-6
D gene: NA
CDR3 protein: CASSNLQETQYF

V gene: TRBV4-3
D gene: NA
CDR3 protein: CASSQGVSAYTDTQYF

V gene: TRBV12-3/TRBV12-4
D gene: NA
CDR3 protein: CASTQDGSATNEKLFF

V gene: TRBV3-1
D gene: TRBD2
CDR3 protein: CASSHFLAGLETQYF

V gene: TRBV7-3
D gene: NA
CDR3 protein: CASSLEGHSNSPLHF

V gene: TRBV5-1
D gene: NA
CDR3 protein: CASSLASSYFAGQTHGTDTQYF

V gene: TRBV9
D gene: NA
CDR3 protein: CASSVVSGGNVETQYF